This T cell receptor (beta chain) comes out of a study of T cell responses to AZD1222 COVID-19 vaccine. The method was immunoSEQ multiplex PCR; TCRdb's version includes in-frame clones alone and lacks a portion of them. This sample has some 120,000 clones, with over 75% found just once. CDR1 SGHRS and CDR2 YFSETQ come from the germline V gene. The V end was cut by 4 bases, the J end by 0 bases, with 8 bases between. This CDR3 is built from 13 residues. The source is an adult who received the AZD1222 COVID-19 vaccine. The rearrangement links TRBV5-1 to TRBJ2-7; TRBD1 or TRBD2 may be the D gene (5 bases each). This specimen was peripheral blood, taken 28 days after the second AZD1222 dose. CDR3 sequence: CASSAGSSYEQYF. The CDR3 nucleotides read TGCGCCAGCAGCGCAGGGAGCTCCTACGAGCAGTACTTC.